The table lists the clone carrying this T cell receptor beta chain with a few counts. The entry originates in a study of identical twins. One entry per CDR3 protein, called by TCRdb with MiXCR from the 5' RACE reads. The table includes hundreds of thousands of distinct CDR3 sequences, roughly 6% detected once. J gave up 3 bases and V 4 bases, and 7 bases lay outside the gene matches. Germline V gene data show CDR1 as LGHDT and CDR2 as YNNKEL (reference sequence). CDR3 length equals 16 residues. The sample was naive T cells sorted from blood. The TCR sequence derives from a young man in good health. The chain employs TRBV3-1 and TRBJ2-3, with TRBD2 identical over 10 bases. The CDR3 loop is CASSPILAGVTDTQYF. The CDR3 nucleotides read TGTGCCAGCAGCCCCATCCTAGCGGGAGTTACAGATACGCAGTATTTT.